This T cell receptor (beta chain) is drawn from a study of Graves' ophthalmopathy and Graves' hyperthyroidism. Overall study context: Upon initial diagnosis and before any treatment, peripheral blood was collected.

This clonotype was counted ten times or more. Its antigen is as yet unknown. Broader study findings: Stable hyperthyroidism and ophthalmopathy were told apart by a 13-signature model, which achieved around 88% sensitivity and around 80% specificity. Blood also contained most of the expanded thyroid clonotypes above 0.001 frequency. Sensitivity reached more than 70% and specificity 72.22% when the model predicted ophthalmopathy progression.

RNA transcripts yielded amplified TCR beta CDR3 regions. HTBI primers served in a first-round RT-PCR, which a second-round multiplex PCR followed. TCRdb re-analysed the multiplex PCR reads in MiXCR, keeping a single row per CDR3 protein. The sample holds hundreds of thousands of distinct CDR3 sequences; around a fifth are singletons and the top ten take 2.5% to 3%. Sequencing was performed on peripheral blood. The sequence derives from a woman in her late teens or twenties with stable Graves' hyperthyroidism.

The chain's CDR3 is CAWSQGRQYF. The CDR3, as DNA: TGTGCCTGGAGCCAGGGGAGGCAGTACTTC. The rearrangement uses TRBV30 and TRBJ2-7; the D gene is possibly TRBD1 (6 bases). V gave up 3 bases and J gave up 9 bases, with 9 bases separating them. CDR1 is GTSNPN and CDR2 is SVGIG in the germline V gene (reference sequence). This CDR3 contains 10 residues.